This paragraph reports one TCR beta chain. Antigen unknown. Generated by immunoSEQ multiplex PCR, the TCRdb table keeps only in-frame clones and is missing some. The sample records 850,000 to 1,100,000 clones, about 80% being singletons. The entry originates in a study of shared clonotypes between healthy human individuals. Across the study: Aged between 18 and 49, the donors were a couple of women and three men.

Partitioning of CD4+ cells yielded a CD45RA+ naive subset and a CD45RA-negative memory subset. Notes on the study in general: In contrast to clonotypes shared by all four donors, non-shared clonotypes had lower generation probabilities.

The V end lost 6 bases, the J end lost 6 bases, and 18 bases lay between the germline ends. This CDR3 has 15 residues. From germline, CDR1 is SGHRS and CDR2 YFSETQ. Material: memory CD4+ T cells from PBMCs. Subset reported: CD45RA-negative fraction. This TCR was recovered from a man between 18 and 29 years old in good health. Some clones in this sample may be carry-over from other donors' samples. The chain combines TRBV5-1 with TRBJ2-2, with D possibly TRBD2 on 7 matching bases. CDR3 sequence (DNA): TGCGCCAGCAACCCCATGCTCGGGGGGCCCGGGGAGCTGTTTTTT. Its translation: CASNPMLGGPGELFF.